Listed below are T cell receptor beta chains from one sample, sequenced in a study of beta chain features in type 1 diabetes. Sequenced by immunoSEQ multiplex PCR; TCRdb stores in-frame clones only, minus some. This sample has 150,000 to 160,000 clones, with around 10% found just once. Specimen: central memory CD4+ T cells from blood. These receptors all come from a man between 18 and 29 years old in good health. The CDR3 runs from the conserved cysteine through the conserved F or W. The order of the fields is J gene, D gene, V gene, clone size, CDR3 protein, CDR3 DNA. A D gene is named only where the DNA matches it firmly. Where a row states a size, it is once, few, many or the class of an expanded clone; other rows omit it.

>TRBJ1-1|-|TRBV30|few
CAWSGSGVGAFF
TGTGCCTGGAGTGGGTCAGGGGTTGGAGCTTTCTTT
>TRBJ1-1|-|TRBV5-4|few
CASSFQQLGKEAFF
TGTGCCAGCAGCTTCCAGCAGCTTGGAAAGGAAGCTTTCTTT
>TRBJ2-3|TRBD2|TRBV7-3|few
CASSLNLAASTDTQYF
TGTGCCAGCAGCTTAAATCTAGCGGCCAGCACAGATACGCAGTATTTT
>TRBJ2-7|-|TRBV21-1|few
CASLGPIYEQYF
TGTGCCAGCCTTGGACCAATCTACGAGCAGTACTTC
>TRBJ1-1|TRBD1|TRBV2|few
CASRETGMNTEAFF
TGTGCCAGCAGGGAGACAGGGATGAACACTGAAGCTTTCTTT
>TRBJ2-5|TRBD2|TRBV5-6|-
CASSLFAASGETQYF
TGTGCCAGCAGCTTATTCGCCGCTAGCGGAGAGACCCAGTACTTC
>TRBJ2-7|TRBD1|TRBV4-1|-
CASSQGTGHAYEQYF
TGCGCCAGCAGCCAAGGGACAGGGCATGCCTACGAGCAGTACTTC
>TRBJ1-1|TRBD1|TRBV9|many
CASSVESTGGLEAFF
TGTGCCAGCAGCGTAGAGTCGACAGGGGGGCTGGAAGCTTTCTTT
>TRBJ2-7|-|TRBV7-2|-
CASSSSSAYEQYF
TGTGCCAGCAGCAGTTCCAGCGCCTACGAGCAGTACTTC
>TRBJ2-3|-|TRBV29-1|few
CSALLWGGPTDTQYF
TGCAGCGCGCTCCTTTGGGGGGGCCCCACAGATACGCAGTATTTT
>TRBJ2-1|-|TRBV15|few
CATSRAPAGGLGGSYNEQFF
TGTGCCACCAGCAGAGCTCCCGCCGGGGGCCTGGGGGGTTCCTACAATGAGCAGTTCTTC
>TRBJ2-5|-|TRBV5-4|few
CASSFITREETQYF
TGTGCCAGCAGCTTTATTACGCGCGAAGAGACCCAGTACTTC
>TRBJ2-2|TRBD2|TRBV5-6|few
CASSFGGSTGELFF
TGTGCCAGCAGCTTCGGCGGGAGTACCGGGGAGCTGTTTTTT
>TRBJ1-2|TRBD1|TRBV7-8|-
CASSLGTAPNYGYTF
TGTGCCAGCAGCCTGGGGACAGCGCCCAACTATGGCTACACCTTC
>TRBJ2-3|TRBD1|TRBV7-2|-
CASSPRGNTQYF
TGTGCCAGCAGCCCCAGGGGGAATACGCAGTATTTT
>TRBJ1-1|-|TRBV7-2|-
CASSNHPGGTEAFF
TGTGCCAGCAGTAATCACCCGGGGGGTACTGAAGCTTTCTTT
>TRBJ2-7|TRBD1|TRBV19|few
CASSNRGPYEQYF
TGTGCCAGTAGTAACAGGGGCCCCTACGAGCAGTACTTC
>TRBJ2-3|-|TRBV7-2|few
CASSPNGDTQYF
TGTGCCAGCAGCCCTAATGGGGATACGCAGTATTTT
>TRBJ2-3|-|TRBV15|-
CATSIHKTGGQDTQYF
TGTGCCACCAGCATCCATAAGACCGGGGGCCAAGATACGCAGTATTTT
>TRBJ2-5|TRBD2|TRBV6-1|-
CAIRAGLAMETQYF
TGTGCCATCAGAGCGGGACTAGCCATGGAGACCCAGTACTTC
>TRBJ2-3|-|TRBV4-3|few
CASSPGFRVPTQYF
TGCGCCAGCAGCCCTGGGTTCAGGGTCCCTACGCAGTATTTT
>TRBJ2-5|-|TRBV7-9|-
CASSFGTLQETQYF
TGTGCCAGCAGCTTTGGGACATTACAAGAGACCCAGTACTTC
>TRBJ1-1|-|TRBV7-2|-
CASSTVGGLNTEAFF
TGTGCCAGCAGTACCGTAGGAGGTTTGAACACTGAAGCTTTCTTT
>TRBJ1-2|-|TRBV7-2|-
CASSQSGTSDKDTF
TGTGCCAGCAGCCAAAGCGGGACAAGTGACAAGGACACCTTC
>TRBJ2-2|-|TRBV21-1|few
CASSLDRNQLFF
TGTGCCAGCAGCCTAGACAGGAATCAGCTGTTTTTT
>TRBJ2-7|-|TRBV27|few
CASSFGRSFSYEQYF
TGTGCCAGCAGTTTCGGGCGGAGCTTCTCCTACGAGCAGTACTTC
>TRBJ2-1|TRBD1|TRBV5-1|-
CASSPTGDTYNEQFF
TGCGCCAGCAGCCCGACAGGGGATACCTACAATGAGCAGTTCTTC
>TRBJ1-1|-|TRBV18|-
CASSRDRMNTEAFF
TGTGCCAGCTCCCGCGACAGGATGAACACTGAAGCTTTCTTT
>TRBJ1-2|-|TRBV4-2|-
CASSQEGPRNYGYTF
TGTGCCAGCAGCCAAGAGGGACCGCGTAACTATGGCTACACCTTC
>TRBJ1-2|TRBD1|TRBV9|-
CASSVGSGTAYGYTF
TGTGCCAGCAGCGTAGGTTCCGGGACAGCCTATGGCTACACCTTC
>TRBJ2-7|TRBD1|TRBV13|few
CASRRTGSSYEQYF
TGTGCCAGCAGGCGGACAGGGTCCTCCTACGAGCAGTACTTC
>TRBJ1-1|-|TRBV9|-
CASRSQGRTEAFF
TGTGCCAGCAGGTCCCAGGGGAGGACTGAAGCTTTCTTT
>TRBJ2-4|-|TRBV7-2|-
CASSPTGDVAKNIQYF
TGTGCCAGCAGCCCGACAGGAGATGTAGCCAAAAACATTCAGTACTTC